The 29 T cell receptor beta chains below come from one sample, sequenced in a study of shared clonotypes between healthy human individuals. Method: immunoSEQ multiplex PCR; TCRdb's copy keeps in-frame clones and lacks some. Seen here are roughly 640,000 clones, approximately 79% observed once, and the top ten hold under 2%. The specimen was memory CD4+ T cells sorted from blood. The subset was: CD45RA-negative fraction. These receptors came from a woman in her 30s in good health.

Comment on this clone: Other DNA sequences of this sample code for an identical CDR3. The rearrangement links TRBV18 to TRBJ2-3, with 11 nucleotides matching TRBD2. Germline V gene sequence: CDR1 KGHSH, CDR2 LQKENI. This CDR3 comprises 15 residues. Trimming removed 3 bases from V and 4 bases from J; junction bases left unmatched: 3. The CDR3, as DNA: TGTGCCAGCTCACCCGCACTAGCGGGAGCAGATACGCAGTATTTT. It codes for CASSPALAGADTQYF.

The chain links TRBV13 to TRBJ2-3; perhaps TRBD2 as D (7 bases). V was cut by 3 bases and J by 4 bases, with 26 bases left in between. The CDR3 is made up of 19 amino acids. Germline CDR1 PRHDT, CDR2 FYEKMQ (reference sequence). The CDR3: CASSLGARVPGGEADTQYF. The CDR3 nucleotides read TGTGCCAGCAGCTTGGGGGCCCGGGTTCCGGGAGGCGAGGCAGATACGCAGTATTTT.

V is TRBV28 and J is TRBJ2-2; a possible D gene is TRBD2 (5 bases). CDR3 length: 12 amino acids. Germline V gene sequence: CDR1 MDHEN, CDR2 SYDVKM. Trimming removed 6 bases at V and 4 bases at J, with 6 bases between. Here the CDR3 DNA reads TGTGCCAGCAGAGAGGGCACCGGGGAGCTGTTTTTT. Its protein product is CASREGTGELFF. The whole variable domain, remainder taken from reference TRBV28 and TRBJ2-2, is DVKVTQSSRYLVKRTGEKVFLECVQDMDHENMFWYRQDPGLGLRLIYFSYDVKMKEKGDIPEGYSVSREKKERFSLILESASTNQTSMYLCASREGTGELFFGEGSRLTVL.

Comments on this clone: The sample carries other DNA sequences with the same CDR3. The V and J genes are TRBV27 and TRBJ1-2; D not resolved. The CDR3 covers 13 residues. Trimming removed 4 bases at V and 2 bases at J, with 8 bases between. From germline, CDR1 is MNHEY and CDR2 SMNVEV (reference sequence). The CDR3 DNA reads TGTGCCAGCAGTTCCCAAGGGAACTATGGCTACACCTTC. Residues: CASSSQGNYGYTF.

This rearrangement joins TRBV5-6 to TRBJ2-3; no firm D call. The V end was cut by 2 bases, the J end by 0 bases, with 7 bases between. The CDR3 length is 14 residues. CDR1 is SGHDT and CDR2 is YYEEEE in the germline V gene. CDR3 coding DNA: TGTGCCAGCAGCTTACCTCTTAGCACAGATACGCAGTATTTT. Protein: CASSLPLSTDTQYF.

In this sample, this clone turned up a few times. This chain uses TRBV9 with TRBJ2-7; 7 nucleotides align to TRBD1. CDR3 size: 15 residues. V trimming: 0 bases; J trimming: 2 bases; junction bases outside the gene matches: 5. CDR1 and CDR2 from the germline V gene are SGDLS and YYNGEE. The CDR3 protein is CASSVGDQGAYEQYF. The CDR3 DNA is TGTGCCAGCAGCGTAGGAGACCAGGGGGCCTACGAGCAGTACTTC.

Comments on this clone: The same CDR3 arises from other DNA sequences in this sample as well. This chain joins TRBV27 and TRBJ2-6; no definite D call. This CDR3 has 15 amino acids. Germline lookup yields CDR1 MNHEY and CDR2 SMNVEV (reference sequence). With 5 bases removed from V and 2 bases from J, the gap between germline ends came to 10 bases. CDR3 region: CASSPDRAGANVLTF. Written as DNA, the CDR3 is TGTGCCAGCAGTCCTGACCGCGCTGGGGCCAACGTCCTGACTTTC.

This clone has just one count. V usage is TRBV10-3 and J usage is TRBJ2-2, with 9 bases identical to TRBD2. The ends lost 6 bases at V and 0 bases at J; junction bases unmatched: 2. From germline, CDR1 is ENHRY and CDR2 SYGVKD. This CDR3 comprises 15 residues. The CDR3 DNA follows: TGTGCCATCAGGGCTAGCGGGGCGAACACCGGGGAGCTGTTTTTT. This gives the protein CAIRASGANTGELFF.

Only a few counts were recorded for this clone. J is TRBJ2-7 and V is TRBV27, with 7 bases identical to TRBD1. Trimming took 6 bases from V and 5 from J; bases not matched to a gene: 28. There are 20 residues in the CDR3. Germline V gives CDR1 MNHEY, CDR2 SMNVEV (reference sequence). This CDR3 is CASRPTGQWSGASFGNEQYF. CDR3 in DNA: TGTGCCAGCAGGCCTACGGGACAGTGGTCGGGCGCATCCTTCGGGAACGAGCAGTACTTC.

This clone was recorded once. This chain joins TRBV10-3 and TRBJ1-5, with D perhaps TRBD1 (5 bases). This CDR3 has 15 residues. Germline CDR1 ENHRY, CDR2 SYGVKD. Trimming took 2 bases from V and 3 from J, leaving 11 bases between them. CDR3: CAISENRRDNQPQHF. DNA for the CDR3: TGTGCCATCAGTGAGAACAGGCGAGACAATCAGCCCCAGCATTTT.

The J gene is TRBJ1-3, the V gene TRBV28, with 9 bases aligning to TRBD1. After removal of 1 base from V and 5 bases from J, the junction contained 3 bases not matched to a gene. From germline, CDR1 is MDHEN and CDR2 SYDVKM. CDR3 length equals 15 residues. The CDR3 loop is CASSLLGTGRNTIYF. Here the CDR3 DNA reads TGTGCCAGCAGTTTATTGGGGACAGGGCGAAACACCATATATTTT.

The V call is TRBV5-6, the J call TRBJ1-2; no reliable D call. The germline CDR1 and CDR2 sequences are SGHDT and YYEEEE. V was clipped by 0 bases and J by 4 bases, with 4 bases between them. CDR3 size: 12 residues. The CDR3 DNA is TGTGCCAGCAGCTTGGAACCCTATGGCTACACCTTC. It is translated as CASSLEPYGYTF.

The CDR3 loop reads CASSQDLAGGPGAYEQYF. In DNA form, the CDR3 reads TGTGCCAGCAGCCAAGATCTAGCGGGAGGGCCTGGAGCCTACGAGCAGTACTTC. The chain recombines TRBV4-2 with TRBJ2-7, with 12 bases fitting TRBD2. The CDR3 contains 18 residues. The germline V gene encodes CDR1 LGHNA and CDR2 YNFKEQ. V gave up 0 bases and J gave up 2 bases; unmatched junction bases: 8.

V is TRBV28 and J is TRBJ1-2, with 9 bases that match TRBD1. The CDR3 has 16 amino acids. J lost 7 bases, V lost 5 bases, and 14 bases had no gene match. Germline loops: CDR1 MDHEN, CDR2 SYDVKM. The CDR3 DNA reads TGTGCCAGCAGTGCAGCGGGACAGGGCGCCCGGGGTGGCTACACCTTC. Translation: CASSAAGQGARGGYTF.

With respect to this clone: Other DNA sequences within the sample encode an identical CDR3. The chain links TRBV2 to TRBJ1-2, with D perhaps matching TRBD1 (5 bases). The germline V gene encodes CDR1 SNHLY and CDR2 FYNNEI. This CDR3 spans 14 amino acids. Trimming took off 3 bases at V and 0 bases at J, with 8 bases between the two ends. The CDR3 DNA follows: TGTGCCAGCAGTGAGAGGGGAGCTAACTATGGCTACACCTTC. This translates into CASSERGANYGYTF.

The sample holds one count of this clone. The chain is built from TRBV7-9 and TRBJ2-3, with unresolved D. With 0 bases removed from V and 0 bases from J, the gap between germline ends came to 10 bases. The CDR3 runs to 16 residues. The V gene's germline CDR1 is SEHNR and CDR2 FQNEAQ (reference sequence). The CDR3 coding sequence is TGTGCCAGCAGCTTAGCGTCTCCGTCTAGCACAGATACGCAGTATTTT. Translation: CASSLASPSSTDTQYF.

The chain employs TRBV29-1 and TRBJ1-1; possibly TRBD1 for D (5 bases). Looked up from germline, CDR1 is SQVTM and CDR2 is ANQGSEA. CDR3 length: 13 residues. Trimming shortened V by 6 bases and J by 0 bases, and 11 bases separated the two germline ends. The chain's CDR3 is CSVVGHLNTEAFF. CDR3 coding DNA: TGCAGCGTGGTGGGGCATTTGAACACTGAAGCTTTCTTT.

The V and J genes are TRBV28 and TRBJ1-4, with 8 bases fitting TRBD1. In germline, CDR1 is MDHEN, CDR2 SYDVKM. The CDR3 length is 12 residues. V was pared by 3 bases and J by 13 bases, with 4 bases of the junction left unmatched. The CDR3 spells CASSFWTGLLFF. In nucleotides, the CDR3 is TGTGCCAGCAGTTTCTGGACAGGGCTACTGTTTTTT.

This clone occurred many times. V gene TRBV27 combines with J gene TRBJ1-1; D unresolved. Deletions cut 3 bases from V and 0 bases from J, with 8 bases between. The CDR3 has 14 residues. CDR1 MNHEY and CDR2 SMNVEV come from the germline V gene (reference sequence). CDR3 residues: CASSLRSMNTEAFF. The CDR3 nucleotides read TGTGCCAGCAGTTTGAGGTCTATGAACACTGAAGCTTTCTTT.

This chain joins TRBV30 and TRBJ2-7; D is possibly TRBD2 (6 bases). The V and J ends lost 2 bases and 4 bases respectively, with 15 bases between them. This CDR3 spans 14 amino acids. Per the germline V gene, CDR1 is GTSNPN and CDR2 is SVGIG (reference sequence). The CDR3 region is CAWSHSLASYEQYF. In nucleotides, the CDR3 is TGTGCCTGGAGTCATTCACTAGCTAGTTACGAGCAGTACTTC.

V usage is TRBV5-1 and J usage is TRBJ2-1; no clear D gene. Between the trimmed V and J ends, which lost 0 bases and 4 bases, there was a span of 11 bases. Germline CDR1 and CDR2: SGHRS and YFSETQ. The length of the CDR3 is 15 residues. The CDR3 sequence is CASSLVSGLYNEQFF. CDR3 nucleotides: TGCGCCAGCAGCTTGGTTTCAGGTCTGTACAATGAGCAGTTCTTC.

The CDR3 DNA reads TGTGCCAGCGAACCGGGAGGCGGACTGTACAATGAGCAGTTCTTC. Its translation: CASEPGGGLYNEQFF. The chain couples TRBV28 to TRBJ2-1, with 7 bases identical to TRBD2. The J segment lost 4 bases and the V segment lost 8 bases, leaving 11 bases of the junction unmatched. The germline gives CDR1 MDHEN, CDR2 SYDVKM. This CDR3 is 15 amino acids long. Supplemented by reference TRBV28 and TRBJ2-1, the full variable domain reads DVKVTQSSRYLVKRTGEKVFLECVQDMDHENMFWYRQDPGLGLRLIYFSYDVKMKEKGDIPEGYSVSREKKERFSLILESASTNQTSMYLCASEPGGGLYNEQFFGPGTRLTVL.

The rearrangement uses TRBV9 and TRBJ2-5, with D possibly matching TRBD1 (5 bases). This CDR3 is built from 15 residues. V dropped 1 base and J dropped 4 bases, with 14 bases sitting between them. Germline values: CDR1 SGDLS, CDR2 YYNGEE. CDR3 protein: CASSVSPQVGETQYF. In nucleotides, the CDR3 is TGTGCCAGCAGCGTATCCCCACAGGTAGGAGAGACCCAGTACTTC.

The chain couples TRBV2 to TRBJ1-3; D gene unclear. The germline V gene encodes CDR1 SNHLY and CDR2 FYNNEI. This CDR3 contains 17 residues. V gave up 2 bases and J gave up 6 bases, with 20 bases separating them. The CDR3 reads CASSEIAWYPGLNTIYF. The CDR3 DNA reads as TGTGCCAGCAGTGAAATTGCGTGGTATCCAGGCCTAAACACCATATATTTT.

This clone has a single count. The rearrangement joins TRBV6-5 to TRBJ2-2, with D tentatively TRBD2 (6 bases). The V end was cut by 0 bases, the J end by 8 bases, with 13 bases between. CDR1 is MNHEY and CDR2 is SVGAGI in the germline V gene. This CDR3 comprises 15 residues. The CDR3 DNA sequence: TGTGCCAGCAGTTACTCTGGGGAGGCTCCGGGGGAGCTGTTTTTT. Its translation is CASSYSGEAPGELFF.

Note on this clone: Compared with germline, one end of the junction differs, possibly owing to a read error. In the same sample, other DNA sequences code for this CDR3. V usage is TRBV29-1 and J usage is TRBJ2-7; possibly TRBD1 for D (6 bases). Looked up from germline, CDR1 is SQVTM and CDR2 is ANQGSEA. The CDR3 spans 13 residues. Here the CDR3 reads CSVQIDRSYEQYF. The CDR3 DNA follows: TGCAGCGTTCAAATCGACAGGTCCTACGAGCAGTACTTT.

V usage is TRBV4-1 and J usage is TRBJ1-2; D not certain. Germline-derived CDR1 and CDR2 are MGHRA and YSYEKL. The CDR3 length is 17 residues. The V end lost 4 bases, the J end lost 3 bases, and 21 bases lay between the germline ends. This chain's CDR3 is CASSPLNLLDGHYGYTF. In nucleotides, the CDR3 is TGCGCCAGCAGCCCCTTAAACCTTTTGGACGGCCACTATGGCTACACCTTC.

The V gene is TRBV5-4, the J gene TRBJ2-7; D is ambiguous. The V gene lost 0 bases and the J gene lost 1 base, with 8 bases spanning the gap. Germline V gives CDR1 SGHNT, CDR2 YYREEE (reference sequence). This CDR3 is 14 amino acids long. DNA for the CDR3: TGTGCCAGCAGCTTGGATTTCAGATCCTACGAGCAGTACTTC. It codes for CASSLDFRSYEQYF.

This clone was found once. The rearrangement joins TRBV18 to TRBJ2-6; D unclear. V lost 2 bases to trimming and J lost 2 bases, with 22 bases between them. The CDR3 is 20 amino acids. Germline assignment: CDR1 KGHSH and CDR2 LQKENI. The CDR3 loop reads CASSPKLAGRASPGANVLTF. CDR3 nucleotide sequence: TGTGCCAGCTCACCAAAACTTGCAGGACGTGCTTCCCCTGGGGCCAACGTCCTGACTTTC.